The clone carrying this T cell receptor beta chain was observed at least ten times. The antigen remains undetermined. Germline-derived CDR1 and CDR2 are GTSNPN and SVGIG (reference sequence). Trimming shortened V by 0 bases and J by 4 bases, and 9 bases separated the two germline ends. This CDR3 comprises 13 residues. This sample is part of a study of read filtering for tumor transcriptome and immune sequencing. Study observations and caveats: Compared with RNA-seq, IR-seq gave much higher clonotype depth and reliability.

This library used roughly 0.4 ug RNA and molecular barcoded adaptors spanning alpha/delta and beta/gamma chains. From the reads, TCRdb called clonotypes with MiXCR, one entry per CDR3 protein. The sample contains 75,000 to 95,000 distinct CDR3 sequences, 9% to 15% of which appear only once. Sequencing was done on a sample of a population of CD138-negative cells sorted from bone marrow. The source is a donor at least 40 years old with multiple myeloma. The V and J genes are TRBV30 and TRBJ1-2; D not certain. The CDR3, as DNA: TGTGCCTGGAGTGTATTGCCAGCCTATGGCTACACCTTC. Protein product: CAWSVLPAYGYTF.